This TCR beta chain was recorded in a study of T cells in Graves' hyperthyroidism and ophthalmopathy. The study, taken as a whole, reports: In the analysis, a 13 V-J model separated ophthalmopathy from stable hyperthyroidism. The model forecast ophthalmopathy, anticipating it by a median around 6.4 months before onset.

V was shortened by 4 bases and J by 6 bases, with 10 bases between the two germline ends. The CDR3 is made up of 12 amino acids. The V gene's germline CDR1 is SGHVS and CDR2 FQNEAQ. This clonotype was recorded once. Antigen unknown. In making diagnoses, clinical symptoms, serum thyroxine and TRAb, thyroid ultrasound and orbital computed tomography were all used. Around 9.9 ml of fresh peripheral blood supplied the PBMCs. RNA transcripts yielded amplified TCR beta CDR3 regions. A set of HTBI primers served as the primers for a first-round RT-PCR of the TCR CDR3. TCRdb used MiXCR to reprocess the multiplex PCR reads, holding one entry per CDR3 protein. The profile shows hundreds of thousands of distinct CDR3 sequences, about 20% of them singletons.

Sequenced sample: blood. The J gene is TRBJ2-7, the V gene TRBV7-8, with D possibly being TRBD2 (5 bases). The sequence came from a man aged 40-49 years with Graves' ophthalmopathy. CDR3 region: CASSYTRIEQYF. CDR3 DNA sequence: TGTGCCAGCAGCTATACTAGGATCGAGCAGTACTTC.